Below are 9 T cell receptor beta chains sequenced from a single sample in a study of T cell clonality in common variable immunodeficiency. Libraries were prepared by immunoSEQ multiplex PCR; TCRdb keeps only in-frame clonotypes and omits some of them. The sample has roughly 42,000 clones, none seen only once. The sequenced sample was peripheral blood mononuclear cells. These receptor sequences come from a person aged 18 to 70 in good health.

The sequenced CDR3 bases are TGTGCCAGCAGCTTCCGGGGACAGGGGGTTTTACCC. Translation gives CASSFRGQGVLP. The CDR3, in full, reads CASSFRGQGVLPLHF. The V gene is TRBV13, the J gene TRBJ1-6; 11 positions match TRBD1. The read ends 3 residues shy of where the CDR3 ends; the end is completed using the germline J gene. The CDR3 length is 15 residues. V gave up 3 bases and J gave up 12 bases; unmatched junction bases: 7. Germline CDR1 and CDR2: PRHDT and FYEKMQ (reference sequence).

This clone was recorded many times. The sequence runs out 3 residues before the end of the CDR3; the remainder is reconstructed from the germline J gene. This rearrangement joins TRBV30 to TRBJ2-2; D is perhaps TRBD2 (6 bases). Trimming took 3 bases from V and 2 from J, leaving 13 bases between them. CDR1 GTSNPN and CDR2 SVGIG come from the germline V gene (reference sequence). The CDR3 has 15 residues. The CDR3 loop reads CAWRAWGTNTGELFF. CDR3 DNA, as far as it was read: TGTGCCTGGAGGGCCTGGGGGACTAACACCGGGGAG.

This clone was detected ten times or more. The sequenced fragment ends 3 residues before the CDR3 boundary, so the rest is inferred from the germline J gene. V usage is TRBV20-1 and J usage is TRBJ2-5; 11 bases line up with TRBD1. Per germline, CDR1 DFQATT and CDR2 SNEGSKA (reference sequence). Trimming at V came to 6 bases and at J to 5 bases, leaving 2 bases not matched to a gene. The CDR3 is made up of 12 amino acids. The CDR3 loop is CSAGQGAETQYF. The covered CDR3 bases are TGCAGTGCCGGACAGGGGGCCGAGACC.

This clone was detected ten times or more. The read ends 3 residues before the CDR3 terminus; that terminus is restored from the germline J gene. V and J are TRBV7-2 and TRBJ2-1; a weak D match, TRBD2 (6 bases). The CDR3 has 15 amino acids. Trimming pared 0 bases from V and 8 bases from J, leaving 14 bases between. Germline V lookup: CDR1 SGHTA, CDR2 FQGNSA. The covered CDR3 bases are TGTGCCAGCAGCTTAGCTAGCGGTATTACCTATGAG. It encodes CASSLASGITYE. The full CDR3 protein reads CASSLASGITYEQFF.

This clone was seen ten or more times. The read ends 3 residues early relative to the CDR3; the germline J gene fills the gap. The V call is TRBV5-1, the J call TRBJ2-3; 10 bases line up with TRBD2. V trimming: 2 bases; J trimming: 2 bases; junction bases outside the gene matches: 8. Germline CDR1 reads SGHRS; CDR2 reads YFSETQ. The CDR3 runs to 17 residues. The CDR3 DNA, read in part, is TGCGCCAGCAGCTTCCCGGGACTAGCGAACCCCACAGATACG. Protein sequence: CASSFPGLANPTDT. The whole CDR3 sequence reads CASSFPGLANPTDTQYF. Complete variable domain (other parts from reference TRBV5-1 and TRBJ2-3): KAGVTQTPRYLIKTRGQQVTLSCSPISGHRSVSWYQQTPGQGLQFLFEYFSETQRNKGNFPGRFSGRQFSNSRSEMNVSTLELGDSALYLCASSFPGLANPTDTQYFGPGTRLTVL.

This clone was found many times. Mismatch with germline at one junction end may stem from a read error. Read data end 3 residues before the CDR3 end; the end is taken from the germline J gene. J is TRBJ2-3 and V is TRBV4-2; possibly TRBD2 for D (5 bases). Germline V gene lookup returns CDR1 LGHNA and CDR2 YNFKEQ. The CDR3 runs to 16 residues. The CDR3 sequence is CASSQEFGEPTDTQYF. The part of the CDR3 DNA that was read is TGCGCCAGCAGCCAAGAATTCGGGGAGCCCACAGATACG.

This clone was counted at least ten times. The CDR3 is CSARAETGNSPLHF. The DNA read from the CDR3 is TGCAGTGCTAGAGCTGAGACAGGGAATTCACCC. This chain links TRBV20-1 with TRBJ1-6; 7 bases map to TRBD1. The read stops 3 residues short of the end of the CDR3; the missing end is completed from the germline J gene. Germline-derived CDR1 and CDR2 are DFQATT and SNEGSKA (reference sequence). With 1 base clipped from V and 7 bases from J, the junction kept 4 bases outside the gene matches. The CDR3 has 14 amino acids.

This clone has a count of ten or more. Read coverage stops 3 residues before the CDR3 terminus; the germline J gene supplies the remainder. The V gene is TRBV2, the J gene TRBJ2-1; TRBD2 matches at 8 bases. Germline V gene data show CDR1 as SNHLY and CDR2 as FYNNEI. After removal of 4 bases from V and 6 bases from J, the junction contained 5 bases not matched to a gene. The CDR3 loop spans 14 amino acids. The sequenced CDR3 bases are TGTGCCAGCAGTGGGGCTAGCGGGCCCAATGAG. This encodes CASSGASGPNE. The full CDR3 reads CASSGASGPNEQFF.

The table lists this clone with many counts. From the germline J gene comes the end of the CDR3, since the read stops 3 residues before it. The chain joins TRBV12-3 or TRBV12-4 to TRBJ2-5, with 9 bases aligning to TRBD2. The CDR3 has 16 residues. V dropped 4 bases and J dropped 2; count of bases not matched to a gene: 8. The CDR3 DNA, read in part, is TGTGCCAGCAGTTCAGGGGGGCTAGCGGGGCAAGAGACC. Protein product: CASSSGGLAGQET. The entire CDR3 is CASSSGGLAGQETQYF.